The 11 T cell receptor beta chains below were found in one sample sequenced in a study of blood T cell repertoires in COVID-19. Sequencing used immunoSEQ multiplex PCR; TCRdb keeps in-frame clones, though not all of them. The repertoire holds hundreds of thousands of clones, with about 91% as singletons. The source material was PBMCs or T cells enriched from blood (not recorded which). The origin of the receptors is a woman between 40 and 55 years old who had recovered from COVID-19.

In the case of this clone: This same CDR3 is encoded by further DNA sequences in the sample. This chain joins TRBV19 and TRBJ1-2; a possible D gene is TRBD1 (5 bases). V lost 3 bases and J lost 0, with 8 bases in between. The germline CDR1 and CDR2 sequences are LNHDA and SQIVND (reference sequence). The CDR3 covers 14 residues. This CDR3 is CASSIGGSNYGYTF. The CDR3 nucleotides read TGTGCCAGTAGTATCGGGGGATCTAACTATGGCTACACCTTC. The full variable domain, its missing parts supplied by reference TRBV19 and TRBJ1-2, is DGGITQSPKYLFRKEGQNVTLSCEQNLNHDAMYWYRQDPGQGLRLIYYSQIVNDFQKGDIAEGYSVSREKKESFPLTVTSAQKNPTAFYLCASSIGGSNYGYTFGSGTRLTVV.

This chain links TRBV4-3 with TRBJ1-4; D unclear. The V gene lost 3 bases and the J gene lost 8 bases, with 13 bases spanning the gap. The CDR3 sequence is 14 residues long. From germline, CDR1 is LGHNA and CDR2 YSLEER. Here the CDR3 DNA reads TGCGCCAGCAGCCATAGCGGGAGTTTGGAAAAACTGTTTTTT. Its translation is CASSHSGSLEKLFF.

This clone was observed a single time. The CDR3 coding sequence is TGTGCCAGCAGTTTATTTACTAGCGGGAGAGGTAATGAGCAGTTCTTC. Residues: CASSLFTSGRGNEQFF. The V and J genes are TRBV27 and TRBJ2-1; TRBD2 aligns across 11 bases. Germline-derived CDR1 and CDR2 are MNHEY and SMNVEV (reference sequence). The length of the CDR3 is 16 residues. Trimming removed 1 base from V and 7 bases from J; junction bases left unmatched: 6.

The CDR3 nucleotides are TGTGCCACCAGTGACTCAAAGCGGGGGGACGACACCGGGGAGCTGTTTTTT. Protein product: CATSDSKRGDDTGELFF. This sequence joins TRBV24-1 and TRBJ2-2; 9 bases agree with TRBD2. V trimming: 4 bases; J trimming: 3 bases; junction bases outside the gene matches: 8. The CDR3 contains 17 residues. Germline-derived CDR1 and CDR2 are KGHDR and SFDVKD.

This clone was observed once. The chain has TRBV7-8 and TRBJ1-3, with a weak D call TRBD1 (6 bases). CDR1 is SGHVS, CDR2 FQNEAQ, per germline. With 2 bases removed from V and 1 base from J, the gap between germline ends came to 15 bases. There are 17 residues in the CDR3. In DNA, the CDR3 is TGTGCCAGCAGCTTATTTGGGGGGGCCGGATCTGGAAACACCATATATTTT. Translating gives CASSLFGGAGSGNTIYF.

The chain carries TRBV7-2 and TRBJ2-2; 7 nucleotides line up with TRBD1. With 0 bases clipped from V and 1 base from J, the junction kept 2 bases outside the gene matches. CDR1 is SGHTA and CDR2 is FQGNSA in the germline V gene. This CDR3 region has 16 residues. Written as DNA, the CDR3 is TGTGCCAGCAGCTTAGCGGGACAGAAGAACACCGGGGAGCTGTTTTTT. It specifies CASSLAGQKNTGELFF. Complete variable domain (other parts from reference TRBV7-2 and TRBJ2-2): GAGVSQSPSNKVTEKGKDVELRCDPISGHTALYWYRQSLGQGLEFLIYFQGNSAPDKSGLPSDRFSAERTGGSVSTLTIQRTQQEDSAVYLCASSLAGQKNTGELFFGEGSRLTVL.

This clone appeared once. This sequence joins TRBV6-2 or TRBV6-3 and TRBJ2-2, with a tentative D call TRBD1 (6 bases). The CDR3 sequence is 15 residues long. Germline CDR1 reads MNHEY; CDR2 reads SVGEGT. V was cut by 5 bases and J by 7 bases, with 17 bases left in between. The CDR3 region is CASSPAGARGGELFF. DNA for the CDR3: TGTGCCAGCAGTCCCGCCGGGGCCAGGGGCGGGGAGCTGTTTTTT.

J is TRBJ2-1 and V is TRBV7-2; 10 bases match TRBD2. The CDR3 totals 17 residues. Trimming cost V 4 bases and J 7 bases; bases outside gene matches: 13. Germline lookup yields CDR1 SGHTA and CDR2 FQGNSA. This CDR3 is CASSSLPGLAYHNEQFF. CDR3 sequence (DNA): TGTGCCAGCAGCTCTTTACCGGGACTAGCGTACCATAATGAGCAGTTCTTC.

This chain joins TRBV5-1 and TRBJ1-1; 7 positions agree with TRBD1. V trimming: 6 bases; J trimming: 2 bases; junction bases outside the gene matches: 7. CDR3 size: 14 residues. The germline gives CDR1 SGHRS, CDR2 YFSETQ. Here the CDR3 reads CASNPGTVNTEAFF. Here the CDR3 DNA reads TGCGCCAGCAACCCCGGGACAGTCAACACTGAAGCTTTCTTT.

This clone was observed once. The chain couples TRBV29-1 to TRBJ1-4, with 9 bases lining up with TRBD1. The CDR3 has 14 residues. Germline V gene lookup returns CDR1 SQVTM and CDR2 ANQGSEA. V was clipped by 7 bases and J by 0 bases; unmatched bases: 3. The CDR3 sequence: CSAGQGSTNEKLFF. CDR3 nucleotide sequence: TGCAGCGCCGGACAGGGGTCAACTAATGAAAAACTGTTTTTT.

The rearrangement uses TRBV15 and TRBJ1-1, with 12 bases identical to TRBD1. Germline V lookup: CDR1 LNHNV, CDR2 YYDKDF (reference sequence). V lost 3 bases to trimming and J lost 4 bases; unmatched junction nucleotides: 3. The CDR3 extends over 15 amino acids. The CDR3 DNA is TGTGCCACCAGCAGGGGGGGACAGGGGGCCACTGAAGCTTTCTTT. Protein: CATSRGGQGATEAFF.